This T cell receptor (beta chain) was captured in a study of blood T cell repertoires in COVID-19. Study context: Collection of acute and convalescent COVID-19 samples took place in the United States, Italy and Spain. Nucleic acid was either cDNA or gDNA, and it came from T cells, B-cell-depleted T cells, or PBMCs.

CDR3 length: 14 residues. Germline V gene data show CDR1 as LNHDA and CDR2 as SQIVND (reference sequence). Deletions cut 6 bases from V and 1 base from J, with 10 bases between. Original analysis: It was from reference gene primer amplification that nucleated cell counts were estimated. The data were produced by immunoSEQ multiplex PCR, yet TCRdb's version contains in-frame clones alone and is incomplete. V, J and clone size were drawn from that table, and D and trimming were deduced from the DNA. The sample yields 200,000 or so clones, around 75% seen once. Sequenced input: peripheral blood. This sequence originates from a human donor in a cohort sampled during active COVID-19. The V gene is TRBV19, the J gene TRBJ1-5; D gene ambiguous. CDR3 in amino acids: CASRLGRSNQPQHF. CDR3 nucleotide sequence: TGTGCCAGTAGGTTAGGGAGAAGCAATCAGCCCCAGCATTTT.